This record looks at one T cell receptor beta chain sequence and its context. No antigen is known for it. Generated by immunoSEQ multiplex PCR, the TCRdb table keeps only in-frame clones and is missing some. The sample carries 55,000 to 65,000 clones, more than 70% recorded once. The sample comes from a study of radiotherapy plus CTLA-4 blockade in lung cancer. Findings and caveats of the study: Blood TCR clones of tumor origin expanded after radiotherapy plus ipilimumab.

The sequence derives from a human donor with non-small cell lung cancer who had a complete response to radiotherapy plus ipilimumab. The sequenced sample was peripheral blood, obtained from a patient treated with radiotherapy plus ipilimumab.

The CDR3 sequence is CASSGSGGGTGELFF. In nucleotides, the CDR3 is TGTGCCAGCAGCGGTAGCGGTGGCGGCACCGGGGAGCTGTTTTTT. The J gene is TRBJ2-2, the V gene TRBV9, with D possibly matching TRBD2 (6 bases). CDR1 and CDR2 from the germline V gene are SGDLS and YYNGEE. This CDR3 contains 15 residues. With 3 bases removed from V and 4 bases from J, the gap between germline ends came to 13 bases.